In its sample, the clone carrying this TCR beta chain was seen a few times. Its antigen is not known. These data are taken from a study of blood T cells in healthy people across ages. For the second PCR, which ran for roughly 7 to 11 cycles, a sample-barcoded 5' primer and a J-beta primer mix were used. TCRdb passed the 5' RACE reads through MiXCR, listing each CDR3 protein once. The table records about 750,000 distinct CDR3 sequences, about 55% of them present only once. The junction had 19 bases not matched to a gene; V was cut back by 0 bases and J by 14 bases. CDR1 is MGHRA and CDR2 is YSYEKL in the germline V gene. This CDR3 region has 17 residues. General study results and limits: Diversity figures derived from one million T cells were judged to underestimate the true value. Donor CMV status, an unknown factor, possibly confounded changes in expanded clonotypes.

The receptor was derived from a man older than 75 in good health. The chain carries TRBV4-1 and TRBJ2-3, with TRBD2 matching 8 bases. Sequenced input: blood. The CDR3 loop is CASSQDRPAGVHRYAYF. CDR3 nucleotides: TGCGCCAGCAGCCAAGATAGGCCAGCGGGAGTGCACAGATACGCGTATTTT.